This T cell receptor beta chain was sequenced during a study of T cells after yellow fever vaccination. Study-level points and caveats: The presence of abundant clonotypes contaminating from the bulk population was possible in FACS-sorted repertoires.

After removal of 6 bases from V and 12 bases from J, the junction contained 1 base not matched to a gene. CDR3 size: 12 residues. As to this clonotype: Antigen: not known.

TCRdb reanalysed the 5' RACE reads using MiXCR and keeps one entry per CDR3 protein. This table has 250,000 to 350,000 distinct CDR3 sequences, 8.7% appearing once. The sequencing used CD4+ T cells sorted from PBMCs, collected 5 days after the yellow fever booster vaccination. The TCR originated in a man between 18 and 35 years old who received the YFV17D yellow fever vaccine. The V gene is TRBV12-3 or TRBV12-4, the J gene TRBJ2-1; TRBD2 matches at 14 bases. CDR3 DNA: TGTGCCAGCAGGGGACTAGCGGGGGCGCAGTTCTTC. Its translation is CASRGLAGAQFF.